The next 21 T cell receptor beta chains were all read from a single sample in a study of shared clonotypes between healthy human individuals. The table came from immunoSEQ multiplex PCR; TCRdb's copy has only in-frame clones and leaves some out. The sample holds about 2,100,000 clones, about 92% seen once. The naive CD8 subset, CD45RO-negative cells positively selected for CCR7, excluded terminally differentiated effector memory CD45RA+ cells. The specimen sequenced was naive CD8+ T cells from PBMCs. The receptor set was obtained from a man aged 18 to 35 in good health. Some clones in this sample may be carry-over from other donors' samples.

The CDR3 DNA follows: TGCGCCAGCAGCCCCCCGGTAGCGGGAGATCTTCATGAGCAGTTCTTC. Translated, it gives CASSPPVAGDLHEQFF. The chain is built from TRBV5-1 and TRBJ2-1; 9 bases agree with TRBD2. The ends lost 4 bases at V and 8 bases at J; junction bases unmatched: 13. CDR3 length: 16 amino acids. The germline gives CDR1 SGHRS, CDR2 YFSETQ. The whole variable domain, remainder taken from reference TRBV5-1 and TRBJ2-1, is KAGVTQTPRYLIKTRGQQVTLSCSPISGHRSVSWYQQTPGQGLQFLFEYFSETQRNKGNFPGRFSGRQFSNSRSEMNVSTLELGDSALYLCASSPPVAGDLHEQFFGPGTRLTVL.

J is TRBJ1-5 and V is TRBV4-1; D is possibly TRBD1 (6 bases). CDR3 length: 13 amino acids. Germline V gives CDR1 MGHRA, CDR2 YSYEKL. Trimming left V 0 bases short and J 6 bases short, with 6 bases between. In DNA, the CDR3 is TGCGCCAGCAGCCAAGAGGGGGCTCAGCCCCAGCATTTT. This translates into CASSQEGAQPQHF.

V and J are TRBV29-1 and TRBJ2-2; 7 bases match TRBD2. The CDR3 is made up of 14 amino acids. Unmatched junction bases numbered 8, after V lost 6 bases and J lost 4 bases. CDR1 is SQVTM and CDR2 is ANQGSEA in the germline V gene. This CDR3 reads CSVGLGGSTGELFF. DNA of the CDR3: TGCAGCGTCGGCTTGGGCGGGAGCACCGGGGAGCTGTTTTTT.

The CDR3 is CASSVGGTGFFYEQYF. The CDR3 DNA is TGTGCCAGCAGCGTAGGAGGGACAGGATTTTTCTACGAGCAGTACTTC. This chain connects TRBV9 to TRBJ2-7; 8 bases match TRBD1. Trimming cost V 0 bases and J 3 bases; bases outside gene matches: 8. The CDR3 loop spans 16 amino acids. Germline CDR1 and CDR2: SGDLS and YYNGEE.

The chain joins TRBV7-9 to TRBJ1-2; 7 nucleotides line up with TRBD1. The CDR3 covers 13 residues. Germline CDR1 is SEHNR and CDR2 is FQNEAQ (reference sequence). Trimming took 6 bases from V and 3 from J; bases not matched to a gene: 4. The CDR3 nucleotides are TGTGCCAGCAGACTAGGGACAGACTATGGCTACACCTTC. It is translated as CASRLGTDYGYTF.

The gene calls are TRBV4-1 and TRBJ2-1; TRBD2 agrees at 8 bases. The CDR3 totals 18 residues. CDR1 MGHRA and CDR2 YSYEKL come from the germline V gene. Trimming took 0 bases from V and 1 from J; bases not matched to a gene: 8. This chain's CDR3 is CASSQERREGPSYNEQFF. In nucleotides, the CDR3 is TGCGCCAGCAGCCAAGAACGCCGGGAGGGCCCATCCTACAATGAGCAGTTCTTC.

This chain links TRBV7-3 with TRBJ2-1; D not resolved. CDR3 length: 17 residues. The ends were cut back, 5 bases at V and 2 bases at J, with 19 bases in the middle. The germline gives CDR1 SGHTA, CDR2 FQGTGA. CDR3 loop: CASSHPVLGSPYNEQFF. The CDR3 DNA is TGTGCCAGCAGCCATCCTGTTCTCGGGTCCCCCTACAATGAGCAGTTCTTC.

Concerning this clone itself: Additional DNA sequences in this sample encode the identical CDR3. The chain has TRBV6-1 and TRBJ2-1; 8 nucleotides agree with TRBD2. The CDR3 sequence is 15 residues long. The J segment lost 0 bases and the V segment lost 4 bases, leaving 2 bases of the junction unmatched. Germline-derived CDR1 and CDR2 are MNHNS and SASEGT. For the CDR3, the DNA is TGTGCCAGCAGTGCGGGAGGGAGCTCCTACAATGAGCAGTTCTTC. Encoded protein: CASSAGGSSYNEQFF.

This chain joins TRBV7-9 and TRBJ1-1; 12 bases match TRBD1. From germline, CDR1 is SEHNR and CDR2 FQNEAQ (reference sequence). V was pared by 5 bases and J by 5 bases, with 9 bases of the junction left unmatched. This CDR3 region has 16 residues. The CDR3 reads CASSLPGTGGQTEAFF. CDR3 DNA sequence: TGTGCCAGCAGCCTTCCCGGGACAGGGGGCCAGACTGAAGCTTTCTTT. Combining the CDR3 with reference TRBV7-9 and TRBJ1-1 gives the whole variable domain DTGVSQNPRHKITKRGQNVTFRCDPISEHNRLYWYRQTLGQGPEFLTYFQNEAQLEKSRLLSDRFSAERPKGSFSTLEIQRTEQGDSAMYLCASSLPGTGGQTEAFFGQGTRLTVV.

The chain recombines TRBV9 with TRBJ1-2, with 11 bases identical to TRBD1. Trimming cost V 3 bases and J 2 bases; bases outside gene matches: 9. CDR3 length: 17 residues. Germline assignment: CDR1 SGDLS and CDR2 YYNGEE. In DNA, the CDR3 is TGTGCCAGCAGCGCGGCGGACAGGGGGCGAGTGAACTATGGCTACACCTTC. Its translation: CASSAADRGRVNYGYTF.

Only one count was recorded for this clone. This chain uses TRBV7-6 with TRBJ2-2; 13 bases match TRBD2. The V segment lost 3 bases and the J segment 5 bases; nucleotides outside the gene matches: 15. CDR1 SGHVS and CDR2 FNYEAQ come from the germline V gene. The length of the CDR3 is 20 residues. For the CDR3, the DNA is TGTGCCAGCAGCTTCCCCGGGACTAGCGGGACCTCAGGAGTTACCGGGGAGCTGTTTTTT. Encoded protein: CASSFPGTSGTSGVTGELFF.

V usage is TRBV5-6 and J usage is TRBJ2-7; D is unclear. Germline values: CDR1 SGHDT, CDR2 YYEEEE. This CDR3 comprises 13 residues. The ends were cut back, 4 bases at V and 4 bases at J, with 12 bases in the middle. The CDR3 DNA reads TGTGCCAGCAGCCCCGGACGGCAGTACGAGCAGTACTTC. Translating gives CASSPGRQYEQYF.

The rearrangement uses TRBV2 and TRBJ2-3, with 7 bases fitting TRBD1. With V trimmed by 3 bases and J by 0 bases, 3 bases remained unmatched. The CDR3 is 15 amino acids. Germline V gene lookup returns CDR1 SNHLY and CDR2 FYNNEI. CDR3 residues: CASSDGQASTDTQYF. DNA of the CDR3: TGTGCCAGCAGTGACGGACAGGCCAGCACAGATACGCAGTATTTT.

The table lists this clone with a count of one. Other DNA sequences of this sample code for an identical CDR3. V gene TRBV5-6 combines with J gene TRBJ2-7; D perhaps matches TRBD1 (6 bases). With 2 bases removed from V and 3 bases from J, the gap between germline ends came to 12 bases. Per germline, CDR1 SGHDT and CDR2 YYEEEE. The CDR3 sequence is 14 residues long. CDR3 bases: TGTGCCAGCAGCTTAGGACAGATCATCTACGAGCAGTACTTC. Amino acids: CASSLGQIIYEQYF. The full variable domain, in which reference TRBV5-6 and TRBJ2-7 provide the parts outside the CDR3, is DAGVTQSPTHLIKTRGQQVTLRCSPKSGHDTVSWYQQALGQGPQFIFQYYEEEERQRGNFPDRFSGHQFPNYSSELNVNALLLGDSALYLCASSLGQIIYEQYFGPGTRLTVT.

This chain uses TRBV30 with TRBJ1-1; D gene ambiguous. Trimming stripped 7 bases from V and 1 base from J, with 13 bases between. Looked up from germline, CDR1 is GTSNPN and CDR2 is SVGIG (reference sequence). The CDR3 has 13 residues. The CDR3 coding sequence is TGTGCCTTCATCGGGATACCGAACACTGAAGCTTTCTTT. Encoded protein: CAFIGIPNTEAFF.

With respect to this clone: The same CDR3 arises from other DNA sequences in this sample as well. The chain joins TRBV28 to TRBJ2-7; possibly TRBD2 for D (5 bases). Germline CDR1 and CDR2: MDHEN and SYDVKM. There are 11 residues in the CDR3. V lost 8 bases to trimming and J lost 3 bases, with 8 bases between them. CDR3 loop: CASGRGYEQYF. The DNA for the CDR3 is TGTGCCAGCGGTCGGGGCTACGAGCAGTACTTC.

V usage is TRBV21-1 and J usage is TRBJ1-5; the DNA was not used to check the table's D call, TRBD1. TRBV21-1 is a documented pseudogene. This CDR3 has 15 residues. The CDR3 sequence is CASSKGAYENQPQHF. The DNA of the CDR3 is TGTGCCAGCAGCAAAGGGGCCTACGAAAATCAGCCCCAGCATTTT.

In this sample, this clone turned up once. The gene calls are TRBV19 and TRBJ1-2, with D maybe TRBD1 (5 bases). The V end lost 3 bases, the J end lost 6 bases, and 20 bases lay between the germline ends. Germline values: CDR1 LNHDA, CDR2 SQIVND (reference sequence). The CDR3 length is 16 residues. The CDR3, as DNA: TGTGCCAGTAGTATTGGGGCAGGGCCCAGTTTGGATGGCTACACCTTC. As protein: CASSIGAGPSLDGYTF.

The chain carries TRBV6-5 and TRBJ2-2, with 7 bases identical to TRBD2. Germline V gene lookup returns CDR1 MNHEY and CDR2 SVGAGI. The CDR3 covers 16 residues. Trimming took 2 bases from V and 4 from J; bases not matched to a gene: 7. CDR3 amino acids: CASSYASGEGTGELFF. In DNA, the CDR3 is TGTGCCAGCAGTTACGCAAGCGGGGAGGGCACCGGGGAGCTGTTTTTT.

The DNA for the CDR3 is TGTGCCAGCAGCCTGGGGCCTCGGCAGCCCCAGCATTTT. Protein product: CASSLGPRQPQHF. This chain uses TRBV7-9 with TRBJ1-5, with D perhaps matching TRBD1 (5 bases). CDR3 length: 13 amino acids. Germline V gives CDR1 SEHNR, CDR2 FQNEAQ (reference sequence). V lost 5 bases, J lost 7 bases, and 12 bases lay in between.

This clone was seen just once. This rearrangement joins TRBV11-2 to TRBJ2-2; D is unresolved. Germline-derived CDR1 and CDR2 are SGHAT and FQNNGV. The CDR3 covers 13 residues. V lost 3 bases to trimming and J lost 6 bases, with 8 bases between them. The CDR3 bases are TGTGCCAGCAGCTTTACAACGGCCGGGGAGCTGTTTTTT. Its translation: CASSFTTAGELFF.